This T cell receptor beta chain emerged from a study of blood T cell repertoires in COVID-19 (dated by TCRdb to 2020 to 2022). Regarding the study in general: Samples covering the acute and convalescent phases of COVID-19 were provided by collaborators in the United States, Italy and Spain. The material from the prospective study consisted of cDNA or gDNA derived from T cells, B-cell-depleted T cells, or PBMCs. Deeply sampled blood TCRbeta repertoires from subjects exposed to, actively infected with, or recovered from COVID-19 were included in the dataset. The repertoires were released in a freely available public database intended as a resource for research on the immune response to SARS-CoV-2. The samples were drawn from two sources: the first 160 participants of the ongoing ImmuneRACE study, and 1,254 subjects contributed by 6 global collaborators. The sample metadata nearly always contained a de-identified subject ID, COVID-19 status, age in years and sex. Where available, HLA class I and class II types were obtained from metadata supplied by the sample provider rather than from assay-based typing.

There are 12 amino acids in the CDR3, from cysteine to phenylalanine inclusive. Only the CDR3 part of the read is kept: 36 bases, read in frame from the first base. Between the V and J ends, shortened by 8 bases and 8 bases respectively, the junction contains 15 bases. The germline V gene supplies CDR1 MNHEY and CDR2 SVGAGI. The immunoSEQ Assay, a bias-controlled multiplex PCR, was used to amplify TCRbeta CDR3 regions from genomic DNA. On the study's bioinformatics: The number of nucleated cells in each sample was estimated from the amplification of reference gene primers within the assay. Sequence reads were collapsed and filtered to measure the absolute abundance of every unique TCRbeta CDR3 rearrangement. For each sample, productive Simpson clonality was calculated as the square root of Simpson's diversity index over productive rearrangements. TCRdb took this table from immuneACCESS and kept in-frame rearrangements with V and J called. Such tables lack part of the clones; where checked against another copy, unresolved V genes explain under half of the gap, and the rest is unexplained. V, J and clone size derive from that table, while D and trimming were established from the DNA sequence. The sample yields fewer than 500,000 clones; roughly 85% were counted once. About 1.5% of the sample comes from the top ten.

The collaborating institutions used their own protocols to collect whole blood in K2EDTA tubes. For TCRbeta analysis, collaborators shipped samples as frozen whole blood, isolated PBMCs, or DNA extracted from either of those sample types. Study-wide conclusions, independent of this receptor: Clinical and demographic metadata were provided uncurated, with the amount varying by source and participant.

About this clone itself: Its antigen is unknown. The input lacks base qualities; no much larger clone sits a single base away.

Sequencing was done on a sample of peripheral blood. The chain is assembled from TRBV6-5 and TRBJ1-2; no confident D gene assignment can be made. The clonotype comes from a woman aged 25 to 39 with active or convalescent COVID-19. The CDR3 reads CASLSEGTGYTF. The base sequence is TGTGCCAGCCTATCGGAGGGTACAGGCTACACCTTC.